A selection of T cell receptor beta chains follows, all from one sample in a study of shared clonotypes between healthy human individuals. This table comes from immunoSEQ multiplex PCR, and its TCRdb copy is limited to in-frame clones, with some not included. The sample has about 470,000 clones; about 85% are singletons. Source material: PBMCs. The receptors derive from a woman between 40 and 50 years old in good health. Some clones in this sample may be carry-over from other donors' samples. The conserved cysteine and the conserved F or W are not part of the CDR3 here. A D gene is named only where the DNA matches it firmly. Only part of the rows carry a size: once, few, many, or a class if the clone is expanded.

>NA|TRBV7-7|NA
ASSLASGPTDTQY
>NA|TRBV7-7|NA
ASSLAPGDTQY
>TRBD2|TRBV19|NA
ASSRLAGVEETQY
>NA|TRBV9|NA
ASSVENRWGELF
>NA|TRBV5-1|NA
ASSQGGGVPEAF
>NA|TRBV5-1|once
ASSFGQTNYGYT
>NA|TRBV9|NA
ASSVGIGSPSNEKLF
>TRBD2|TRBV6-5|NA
ASSASGRYNEQF
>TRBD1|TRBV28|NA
ASSTPPHRGSYEQY
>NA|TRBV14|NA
ASSHGGGDTIY
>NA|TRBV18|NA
ASSPVGGGSYNEQF
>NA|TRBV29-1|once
SVDGGRETQY
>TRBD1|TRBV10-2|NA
ASSETGSGTEAF
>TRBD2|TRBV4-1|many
ASSPRVAGGEQY